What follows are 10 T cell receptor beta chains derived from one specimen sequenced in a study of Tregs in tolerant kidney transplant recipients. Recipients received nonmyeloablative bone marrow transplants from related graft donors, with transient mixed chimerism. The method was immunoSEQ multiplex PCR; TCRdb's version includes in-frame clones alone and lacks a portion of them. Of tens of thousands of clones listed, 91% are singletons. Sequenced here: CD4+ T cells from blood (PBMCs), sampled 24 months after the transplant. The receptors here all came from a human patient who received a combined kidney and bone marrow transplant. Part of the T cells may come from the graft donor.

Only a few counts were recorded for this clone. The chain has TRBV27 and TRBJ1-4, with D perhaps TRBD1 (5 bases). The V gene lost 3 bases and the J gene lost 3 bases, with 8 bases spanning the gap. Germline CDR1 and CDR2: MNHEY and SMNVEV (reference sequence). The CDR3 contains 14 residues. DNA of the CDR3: TGTGCCAGCAGTTTTTCAGGGCCTAATGAAAAACTGTTTTTT. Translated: CASSFSGPNEKLFF. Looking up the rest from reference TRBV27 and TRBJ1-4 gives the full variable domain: EAQVTQNPRYLITVTGKKLTVTCSQNMNHEYMSWYRQDPGLGLRQIYYSMNVEVTDKGDVPEGYKVSRKEKRNFPLILESPSPNQTSLYFCASSFSGPNEKLFFGSGTQLSVL.

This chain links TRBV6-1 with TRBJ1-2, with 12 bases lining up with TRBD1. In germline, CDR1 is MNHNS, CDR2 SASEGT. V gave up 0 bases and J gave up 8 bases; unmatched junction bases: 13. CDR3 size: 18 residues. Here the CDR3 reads CASSEARGYRDRGQGYTF. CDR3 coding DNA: TGTGCCAGCAGTGAAGCGCGGGGATACCGGGACAGGGGGCAGGGCTACACCTTC.

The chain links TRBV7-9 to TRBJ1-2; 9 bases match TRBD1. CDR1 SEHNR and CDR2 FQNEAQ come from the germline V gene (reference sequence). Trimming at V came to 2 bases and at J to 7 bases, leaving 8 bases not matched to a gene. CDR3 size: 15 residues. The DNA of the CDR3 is TGTGCCAGCAGCTTAAGTGGGACAGGGACCTTTGGCTACACCTTC. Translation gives CASSLSGTGTFGYTF. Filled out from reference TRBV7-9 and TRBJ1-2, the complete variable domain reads DTGVSQNPRHKITKRGQNVTFRCDPISEHNRLYWYRQTLGQGPEFLTYFQNEAQLEKSRLLSDRFSAERPKGSFSTLEIQRTEQGDSAMYLCASSLSGTGTFGYTFGSGTRLTVV.

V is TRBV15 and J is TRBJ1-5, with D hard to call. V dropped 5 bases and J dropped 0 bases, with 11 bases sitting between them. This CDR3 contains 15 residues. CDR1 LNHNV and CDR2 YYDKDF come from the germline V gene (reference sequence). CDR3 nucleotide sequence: TGTGCCACCAGCGACATCGCTTATAGCAATCAGCCCCAGCATTTT. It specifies CATSDIAYSNQPQHF. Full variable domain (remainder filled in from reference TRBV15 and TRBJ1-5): DAMVIQNPRYQVTQFGKPVTLSCSQTLNHNVMYWYQQKSSQAPKLLFHYYDKDFNNEADTPDNFQSRRPNTSFCFLDIRSPGLGDTAMYLCATSDIAYSNQPQHFGDGTRLSIL.

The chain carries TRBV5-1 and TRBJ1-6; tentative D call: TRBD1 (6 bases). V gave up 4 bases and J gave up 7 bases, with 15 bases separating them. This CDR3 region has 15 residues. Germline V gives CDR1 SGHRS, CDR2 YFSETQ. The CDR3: CASSLGGGENSPLHF. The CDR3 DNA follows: TGCGCCAGCAGCCTAGGGGGTGGGGAGAATTCACCCCTCCACTTT.

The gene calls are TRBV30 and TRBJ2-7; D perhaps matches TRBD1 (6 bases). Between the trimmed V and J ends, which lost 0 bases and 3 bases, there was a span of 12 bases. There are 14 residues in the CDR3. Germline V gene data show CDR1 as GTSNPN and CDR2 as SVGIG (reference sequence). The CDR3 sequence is CAWSVGGKGYEQYF. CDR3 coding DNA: TGTGCCTGGAGTGTAGGGGGAAAGGGCTACGAGCAGTACTTC.

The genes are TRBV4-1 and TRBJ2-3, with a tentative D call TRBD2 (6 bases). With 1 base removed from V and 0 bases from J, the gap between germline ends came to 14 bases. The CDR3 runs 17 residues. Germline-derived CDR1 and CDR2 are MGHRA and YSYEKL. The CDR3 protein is CASSQARRGLSTDTQYF. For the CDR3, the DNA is TGCGCCAGCAGCCAAGCTCGGCGGGGACTGAGCACAGATACGCAGTATTTT.

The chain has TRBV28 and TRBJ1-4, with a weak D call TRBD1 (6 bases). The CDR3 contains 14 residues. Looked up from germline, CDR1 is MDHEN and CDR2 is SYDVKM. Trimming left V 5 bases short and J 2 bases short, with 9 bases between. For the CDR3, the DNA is TGTGCCAGCAGTACAGGGTTCACTAATGAAAAACTGTTTTTT. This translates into CASSTGFTNEKLFF.

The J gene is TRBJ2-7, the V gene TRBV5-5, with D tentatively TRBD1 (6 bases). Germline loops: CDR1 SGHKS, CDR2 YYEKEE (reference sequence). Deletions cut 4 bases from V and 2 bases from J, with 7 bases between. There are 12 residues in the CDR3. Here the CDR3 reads CASSEGAYEQYF. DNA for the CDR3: TGTGCCAGCAGCGAGGGGGCCTACGAGCAGTACTTC.

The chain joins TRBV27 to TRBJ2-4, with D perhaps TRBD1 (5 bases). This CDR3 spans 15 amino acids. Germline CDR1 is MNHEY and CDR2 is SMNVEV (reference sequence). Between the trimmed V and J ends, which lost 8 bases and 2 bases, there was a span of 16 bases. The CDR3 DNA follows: TGTGCCAGCGGCCAGGGTGGCTTAACCAAAAACATTCAGTACTTC. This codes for CASGQGGLTKNIQYF.